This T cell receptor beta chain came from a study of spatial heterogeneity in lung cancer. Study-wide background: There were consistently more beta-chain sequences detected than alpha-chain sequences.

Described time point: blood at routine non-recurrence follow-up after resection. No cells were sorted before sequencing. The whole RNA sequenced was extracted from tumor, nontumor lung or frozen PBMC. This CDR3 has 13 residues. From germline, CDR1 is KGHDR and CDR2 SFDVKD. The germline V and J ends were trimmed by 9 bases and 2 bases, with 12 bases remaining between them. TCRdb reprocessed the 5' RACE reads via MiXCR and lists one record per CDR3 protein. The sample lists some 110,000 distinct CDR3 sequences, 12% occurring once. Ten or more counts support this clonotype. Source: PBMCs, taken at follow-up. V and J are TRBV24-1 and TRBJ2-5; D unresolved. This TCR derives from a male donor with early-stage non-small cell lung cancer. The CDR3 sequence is CATQASGQETQYF. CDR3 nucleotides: TGTGCCACCCAGGCTAGTGGTCAAGAGACCCAGTACTTC.